Detailed here is one T cell receptor (beta chain). The antigen remains undetermined. The PCR was carried out with 60 Vbeta primers and 13 Jbeta primers. Method: immunoSEQ multiplex PCR; TCRdb's copy keeps in-frame clones and lacks some. The sample includes 310,000 or so clones, about 87% of them seen just once. This sample was taken from a study of cytomegalovirus exposure and HLA in healthy donors. General study points: Links to common viral pathogens appeared, in a later analysis, for several of the most significant clusters.

Sequencing input: PBMCs. This TCR derives from a woman aged 18 to 35 in good health and CMV-seronegative.

In DNA, the CDR3 is TGTGCCAGCAGCTTTGGGACTGACAGGGGGCCTCAAGAGACCCAGTACTTC. As protein: CASSFGTDRGPQETQYF. The J gene is TRBJ2-5, the V gene TRBV5-4; TRBD1 matches 10 bases. Trimming cost V 2 bases and J 2 bases; bases outside gene matches: 9. Germline V CDR1 and CDR2: SGHNT, YYREEE (reference sequence). CDR3 length: 17 residues.